This TCR beta chain emerged from a study of human CD8 memory T cell subsets. Turning to this clonotype: Its specificity is unknown.

Study-wide findings and caveats: In the comparison of repertoires, stem-like memory and precursor exhausted T cells overlapped only minimally.

CDR1 and CDR2 (germline): SGHRS, YFSETQ. The CDR3 has 16 residues. UMI-labeled 5' RACE was used to make TCR beta libraries. As originally analysed: Functional CDR3 beta clonotypes numbered roughly 2,800 to 20,000 per TCR beta library. Reprocessing the 5' RACE reads, TCRdb reports a single entry for every CDR3 protein and omits DNA. The V and J calls and clone size come from TCRdb's table, not from the authors' own analysis. The table for this sample gives roughly 5,600 distinct CDR3 sequences. The genes are TRBV5-1 and TRBJ2-7; the D call from TCRdb, TRBD2, cannot be confirmed without DNA. Sequencing was done on a sample of CD8+ effector memory T cells (TEM) sorted from PBMCs. Documented subset: effector memory CD8 T cells, CCR7- CD45RO+ CD95+. The receptor's source is a human donor in good health. CDR3 in amino acids: CASSWLAGGFTYEQYF.